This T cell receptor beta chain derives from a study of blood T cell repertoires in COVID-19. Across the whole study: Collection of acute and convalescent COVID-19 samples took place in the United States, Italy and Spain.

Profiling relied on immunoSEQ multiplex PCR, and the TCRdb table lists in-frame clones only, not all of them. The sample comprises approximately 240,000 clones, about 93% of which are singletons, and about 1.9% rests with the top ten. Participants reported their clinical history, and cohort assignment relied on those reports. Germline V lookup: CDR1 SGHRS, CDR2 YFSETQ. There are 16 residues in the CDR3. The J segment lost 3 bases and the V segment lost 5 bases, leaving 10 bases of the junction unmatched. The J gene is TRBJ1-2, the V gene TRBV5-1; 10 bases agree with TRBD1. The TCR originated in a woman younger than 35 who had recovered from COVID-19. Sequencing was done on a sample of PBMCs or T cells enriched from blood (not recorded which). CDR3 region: CASRKTGTGVDYGYTF. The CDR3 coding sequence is TGCGCCAGCAGGAAAACTGGGACAGGGGTCGACTATGGCTACACCTTC.